These 25 T cell receptor beta chains share one sample of origin, sequenced in a study of beta chain features in type 1 diabetes. cDNA synthesis used the whole RNA isolate, giving expressed TCRB sequences. Only in-frame clones appear in the TCRdb table, and some are missing; sequencing was by immunoSEQ multiplex PCR. The table records hundreds of thousands of clones, approximately 30% of them present only once. Sequencing was performed on naive CD4+ T cells from blood. The source is a man aged 18 to 30 in good health.

This clone has just a few counts. The genes are TRBV29-1 and TRBJ2-1, with 7 bases fitting TRBD2. Trimming cost V 4 bases and J 5 bases; bases outside gene matches: 5. Germline CDR1 reads SQVTM; CDR2 reads ANQGSEA. This CDR3 comprises 13 residues. The CDR3 coding sequence is TGCAGCGTTGCCCAGCGGGGAGACAATGAGCAGTTCTTC. Encoded protein: CSVAQRGDNEQFF.

This clone showed up just once. The chain links TRBV7-9 to TRBJ1-1; no definite D call. There are 14 residues in the CDR3. Germline CDR1 and CDR2: SEHNR and FQNEAQ (reference sequence). V gave up 1 base and J gave up 5 bases, with 11 bases separating them. The CDR3 DNA sequence: TGTGCCAGCAGCTTAGTGGCAGCCCAAACTGAAGCTTTCTTT. The encoded protein is CASSLVAAQTEAFF.

This clone was recorded a few times. The sample carries other DNA sequences with the same CDR3. The chain links TRBV15 to TRBJ2-3; 7 positions agree with TRBD2. This CDR3 comprises 15 residues. After removal of 1 base from V and 2 bases from J, the junction contained 3 bases not matched to a gene. Germline V CDR1 and CDR2: LNHNV, YYDKDF (reference sequence). CDR3 DNA sequence: TGTGCCACCAGCAGAGGTGGGGGGGACACAGATACGCAGTATTTT. Its translation: CATSRGGGDTDTQYF.

The V gene is TRBV9, the J gene TRBJ2-1; the D is unclear. Germline V CDR1 and CDR2: SGDLS, YYNGEE. This CDR3 region has 12 residues. The CDR3 nucleotides read TGTCCGATTAGGAGTGCGCACAATGAGCAGTTCTTC. It specifies CPIRSAHNEQFF.

The chain joins TRBV30 to TRBJ1-5; 7 positions agree with TRBD1. The germline V gene has CDR1 GTSNPN and CDR2 SVGIG (reference sequence). The V segment lost 5 bases and the J segment 3 bases; nucleotides outside the gene matches: 4. The CDR3 is made up of 13 amino acids. The CDR3 reads CAWETGINQPQHF. The CDR3 DNA follows: TGTGCCTGGGAGACAGGGATCAATCAGCCCCAGCATTTT. The full variable domain, with the rest looked up from reference TRBV30 and TRBJ1-5, is SQTIHQWPATLVQPVGSPLSLECTVEGTSNPNLYWYRQAAGRGLQLLFYSVGIGQISSEVPQNLSASRPQDRQFILSSKKLLLSDSGFYLCAWETGINQPQHFGDGTRLSIL.

The chain couples TRBV20-1 to TRBJ1-1; no definite D call. The CDR3 is 10 amino acids. Germline V gene lookup returns CDR1 DFQATT and CDR2 SNEGSKA (reference sequence). The V end was cut by 7 bases, the J end by 6 bases, with 9 bases between. The CDR3 region has the DNA TGCAGTGGGTTCGGACCTGAAGCTTTCTTT. This gives the protein CSGFGPEAFF.

Only a few counts were recorded for this clone. J is TRBJ2-3 and V is TRBV6-5; a possible D gene is TRBD1 (5 bases). The V end lost 6 bases, the J end lost 0 bases, and 13 bases lay between the germline ends. The CDR3 spans 15 residues. Germline CDR1 and CDR2: MNHEY and SVGAGI. The CDR3, as DNA: TGTGCCAGCAGCCGACAGAGCACTAGCACAGATACGCAGTATTTT. Its translation: CASSRQSTSTDTQYF.

The V and J genes are TRBV29-1 and TRBJ2-7; 12 nucleotides line up with TRBD2. Germline CDR1 and CDR2: SQVTM and ANQGSEA. The trim removed 6 bases at V and 4 bases at J, leaving 7 bases unmatched. This CDR3 has 14 amino acids. In DNA form, the CDR3 reads TGCAGCGTCCTCCGACTAGCGGGAGCTTACGAGCAGTACTTC. This gives the protein CSVLRLAGAYEQYF.

As regards this clone: In the same sample, other DNA sequences code for this CDR3. The genes are TRBV30 and TRBJ2-7; D is possibly TRBD1 or TRBD2 (6 bases each). Germline lookup yields CDR1 GTSNPN and CDR2 SVGIG (reference sequence). The CDR3 covers 12 residues. Trimming cost V 4 bases and J 2 bases, with 9 bases left between them. CDR3 residues: CAWNGGPYEQYF. In DNA, the CDR3 is TGTGCCTGGAACGGGGGCCCCTACGAGCAGTACTTC. Variable domain in full (rest from reference TRBV30 and TRBJ2-7): SQTIHQWPATLVQPVGSPLSLECTVEGTSNPNLYWYRQAAGRGLQLLFYSVGIGQISSEVPQNLSASRPQDRQFILSSKKLLLSDSGFYLCAWNGGPYEQYFGPGTRLTVT.

In its sample, this clone was seen a few times. The chain is built from TRBV30 and TRBJ2-1, with D uncertain. The germline V gene encodes CDR1 GTSNPN and CDR2 SVGIG (reference sequence). V lost 1 base and J 2 bases, leaving 6 bases between the germline ends. This CDR3 is built from 13 residues. CDR3 residues: CAWSADAYNEQFF. The CDR3, as DNA: TGTGCCTGGAGTGCCGATGCCTACAATGAGCAGTTCTTC.

The J gene is TRBJ2-3, the V gene TRBV11-2; the D call may be TRBD1 or TRBD2 (6 bases each). Germline V gives CDR1 SGHAT, CDR2 FQNNGV. V lost 1 base, J lost 4 bases, and 12 bases lay in between. CDR3 size: 15 residues. CDR3 sequence: CASSLGGGGSDTQYF. As DNA, the CDR3 is TGTGCCAGCAGCTTAGGCGGAGGGGGGTCAGATACGCAGTATTTT.

This chain uses TRBV13 with TRBJ2-5; D might be TRBD1 (5 bases). The length of the CDR3 is 15 residues. Germline V CDR1 and CDR2: PRHDT, FYEKMQ (reference sequence). Trimming pared 1 base from V and 5 bases from J, leaving 14 bases between. This chain's CDR3 is CASSLVAGPLETQYF. CDR3 nucleotides: TGTGCCAGCAGCTTAGTGGCAGGGCCCTTGGAGACCCAGTACTTC.

The rearrangement joins TRBV29-1 to TRBJ2-5; maybe TRBD1 (7 bases). The CDR3 contains 10 residues. CDR1 is SQVTM, CDR2 ANQGSEA, per germline. This chain's CDR3 is CGGGGETQYF. DNA of the CDR3: TGCGGAGGGGGCGGAGAGACCCAGTACTTC.

The V and J genes are TRBV30 and TRBJ2-7; TRBD2 might be the D (5 bases). From germline, CDR1 is GTSNPN and CDR2 SVGIG (reference sequence). Between the trimmed V and J ends, which lost 3 bases and 0 bases, there was a span of 15 bases. The CDR3 has 15 residues. Here the CDR3 DNA reads TGTGCCTGGAGGAAAGGACTGGGGAGCTCCTACGAGCAGTACTTC. It yields the protein CAWRKGLGSSYEQYF. The entire variable domain, with the rest obtained from reference TRBV30 and TRBJ2-7, is as follows: SQTIHQWPATLVQPVGSPLSLECTVEGTSNPNLYWYRQAAGRGLQLLFYSVGIGQISSEVPQNLSASRPQDRQFILSSKKLLLSDSGFYLCAWRKGLGSSYEQYFGPGTRLTVT.

The chain couples TRBV11-1 to TRBJ2-1, with unresolved D. Germline-derived CDR1 and CDR2 are SGHAT and FQDESV (reference sequence). The CDR3 length is 13 residues. Trimming removed 0 bases from V and 4 bases from J, with 4 bases in between. The CDR3 DNA sequence: TGTGCCAGCAGCTTAGCGGGATACAATGAGCAGTTCTTC. This codes for CASSLAGYNEQFF.

This clone was observed a few times. Within the sample, other DNA sequences also encode this same CDR3. This chain connects TRBV30 to TRBJ1-5; D ambiguous. Trimming removed 0 bases at V and 4 bases at J, with 7 bases between. CDR1 and CDR2 from the germline V gene are GTSNPN and SVGIG (reference sequence). The CDR3 contains 13 residues. The DNA of the CDR3 is TGTGCCTGGAGTGTCGAGGGAAATCAGCCCCAGCATTTT. Protein sequence: CAWSVEGNQPQHF.

The chain combines TRBV29-1 with TRBJ1-4, with TRBD1 matching 8 bases. The CDR3 is made up of 13 amino acids. Per the germline V gene, CDR1 is SQVTM and CDR2 is ANQGSEA. The V and J ends lost 4 bases and 7 bases, in that order; junction bases with no gene match: 5. Here the CDR3 reads CSVGGQASEKLFF. The CDR3 region has the DNA TGCAGCGTTGGGGGACAGGCCAGTGAAAAACTGTTTTTT.

This sequence joins TRBV4-3 and TRBJ2-7; the match to TRBD1 covers 9 bases. CDR1 and CDR2 from the germline V gene are LGHNA and YSLEER. This CDR3 region has 17 residues. J gave up 5 bases and V 4 bases, and 15 bases lay outside the gene matches. Here the CDR3 reads CASSRNRRGQGRDEQYF. CDR3 in DNA: TGCGCCAGCAGCCGCAACCGCCGAGGACAGGGGAGGGACGAGCAGTACTTC.

This clone was seen a few times. V is TRBV18 and J is TRBJ2-7; D perhaps matches TRBD1 (6 bases). This CDR3 spans 13 amino acids. Between the trimmed V and J ends, which lost 2 bases and 4 bases, there was a span of 9 bases. Germline V gives CDR1 KGHSH, CDR2 LQKENI. CDR3 region: CASSPGGQYEQYF. The DNA for the CDR3 is TGTGCCAGCTCACCAGGGGGCCAGTACGAGCAGTACTTC.

The genes are TRBV4-3 and TRBJ1-2; 7 bases are a match to TRBD1. This CDR3 is 14 amino acids long. Germline V CDR1 and CDR2: LGHNA, YSLEER. With 0 bases clipped from V and 8 bases from J, the junction kept 6 bases outside the gene matches. CDR3 in amino acids: CASSQDPGQYGYTF. CDR3 DNA sequence: TGCGCCAGCAGCCAAGACCCGGGACAGTACGGCTACACCTTC.

This clone was picked up a small number of times. V usage is TRBV25-1 and J usage is TRBJ2-1; the match to TRBD1 covers 7 bases. The V segment lost 3 bases and the J segment 1 base; nucleotides outside the gene matches: 9. Germline CDR1 and CDR2: MGHDK and SYGVNS. The CDR3 runs to 17 residues. The DNA for the CDR3 is TGTGCCAGCAGTGATCCAAGGGGACAGTCTTCCTACAATGAGCAGTTCTTC. This encodes CASSDPRGQSSYNEQFF.

J is TRBJ1-1 and V is TRBV5-6; no firm D call. From germline, CDR1 is SGHDT and CDR2 YYEEEE. V was shortened by 1 base and J by 6 bases, with 7 bases between the two germline ends. CDR3 length: 12 residues. The CDR3 region has the DNA TGTGCCAGCAGCTTGTATCCAGCTGAAGCTTTCTTT. Protein product: CASSLYPAEAFF.

This clone was counted only a few times. The rearrangement uses TRBV30 and TRBJ2-7; possibly TRBD1 or TRBD2 for D (5 bases each). CDR1 is GTSNPN, CDR2 SVGIG, per germline (reference sequence). The CDR3 is 17 amino acids. Trimming shortened V by 3 bases and J by 2 bases, and 23 bases separated the two germline ends. CDR3: CAWRSPGGGRAPYEQYF. CDR3 DNA sequence: TGTGCCTGGAGGTCCCCCGGAGGTGGCAGGGCGCCCTACGAGCAGTACTTC.

This clone has just a few counts. This sequence joins TRBV5-1 and TRBJ2-7, with D tentatively TRBD1 or TRBD2 (5 bases each). The length of the CDR3 is 15 residues. V was trimmed by 2 bases and J by 2 bases, leaving 14 bases between them. CDR1 and CDR2 (germline): SGHRS, YFSETQ. The CDR3 protein is CASSFIGTEAYEQYF. The CDR3 DNA reads as TGCGCCAGCAGCTTTATCGGGACGGAAGCCTACGAGCAGTACTTC.

In this sample, this clone turned up a few times. The J gene is TRBJ1-3, the V gene TRBV7-2; D call uncertain. Germline V lookup: CDR1 SGHTA, CDR2 FQGNSA. Trimming cost V 7 bases and J 2 bases, with 15 bases left between them. The CDR3 extends over 15 amino acids. This CDR3 reads CASTPVAYTGNTIYF. In nucleotides, the CDR3 is TGTGCCAGCACCCCTGTGGCTTACACTGGAAACACCATATATTTT.